These 32 T cell receptor beta chains originate from one sample sequenced in a study of blood T cell repertoires in COVID-19. This table comes from immunoSEQ multiplex PCR, and its TCRdb copy is limited to in-frame clones, with some not included. The sample contains approximately 140,000 clones, 70% to 90% of which appear only once. Sequencing used peripheral blood. The receptors originated from a woman aged 60-75 years with acute or convalescent COVID-19.

The chain links TRBV10-2 to TRBJ2-7, with no clear D. CDR1 and CDR2 (germline): WSHSY, SAAADI. Trimming took 6 bases from V and 2 from J, leaving 11 bases between them. The CDR3 runs 13 residues. CDR3 DNA: TGCGCCAGCAGCCACCTACGAGCCTACGAGCAGTACTTC. Translating gives CASSHLRAYEQYF.

V and J are TRBV6-6 and TRBJ1-2; D gene unclear. The germline gives CDR1 MNHNY, CDR2 SVGAGI (reference sequence). CDR3 size: 15 residues. V gave up 0 bases and J gave up 0 bases, with 8 bases separating them. CDR3 amino acids: CASSYSILANYGYTF. The CDR3 DNA is TGTGCCAGCAGTTACTCGATCCTAGCTAACTATGGCTACACCTTC.

CDR3 coding DNA: TGTGCCTGGGACAGCTCAAGGACCCAGTACTTC. It encodes CAWDSSRTQYF. V usage is TRBV30 and J usage is TRBJ2-5, with D perhaps matching TRBD1 (5 bases). The CDR3 is 11 amino acids. Germline CDR1 reads GTSNPN; CDR2 reads SVGIG (reference sequence). V lost 5 bases, J lost 7 bases, and 11 bases lay in between. Drawing the rest from reference TRBV30 and TRBJ2-5, the complete variable domain is SQTIHQWPATLVQPVGSPLSLECTVEGTSNPNLYWYRQAAGRGLQLLFYSVGIGQISSEVPQNLSASRPQDRQFILSSKKLLLSDSGFYLCAWDSSRTQYFGPGTRLLVL.

The chain couples TRBV6-5 to TRBJ2-1; D is possibly TRBD1 (5 bases). Trimming removed 6 bases at V and 2 bases at J, with 8 bases between. This CDR3 has 13 amino acids. From germline, CDR1 is MNHEY and CDR2 SVGAGI. The CDR3 reads CASSPGPYNEQFF. DNA of the CDR3: TGTGCCAGCAGCCCAGGGCCCTACAATGAGCAGTTCTTC.

As to this clone: Other DNA sequences in the same sample also yield this CDR3. CDR3 region: CASSEAGGTDTQYF. Here the CDR3 DNA reads TGTGCCAGCAGTGAGGCAGGGGGAACAGATACGCAGTATTTT. V usage is TRBV6-1 and J usage is TRBJ2-3; the match to TRBD1 covers 7 bases. V gave up 3 bases and J gave up 3 bases; unmatched junction bases: 3. The CDR3 length is 14 residues. CDR1 and CDR2 from the germline V gene are MNHNS and SASEGT.

The chain has TRBV9 and TRBJ2-5, with 7 nucleotides matching TRBD2. The CDR3 runs 13 residues. The V and J ends lost 3 bases and 4 bases, in that order; junction bases with no gene match: 3. The V gene's germline CDR1 is SGDLS and CDR2 YYNGEE. The CDR3 DNA follows: TGTGCCAGCAGCGGGGAGGGTCGAGAGACCCAGTACTTC. Translated, it gives CASSGEGRETQYF.

This clone has just a few counts. This chain connects TRBV2 to TRBJ1-5; 10 positions agree with TRBD1. Germline V gene sequence: CDR1 SNHLY, CDR2 FYNNEI. Trimming cost V 3 bases and J 8 bases; bases outside gene matches: 4. This CDR3 is built from 14 residues. CDR3 nucleotide sequence: TGTGCCAGCAGTGATAGGACAGGGGGGAAGCCCCAGCATTTT. Protein sequence: CASSDRTGGKPQHF.

The chain links TRBV30 to TRBJ1-3; the D is unclear. The germline V and J ends were trimmed by 3 bases and 2 bases, with 11 bases remaining between them. In germline, CDR1 is GTSNPN, CDR2 SVGIG (reference sequence). The CDR3 runs to 14 residues. The CDR3: CAWSPGATGNTIYF. The CDR3 DNA follows: TGTGCCTGGAGCCCGGGAGCCACTGGAAACACCATATATTTT.

This chain joins TRBV3-1 (or the pseudogene TRBV3-2) and TRBJ2-1; 8 positions match TRBD1. Germline CDR1 is LGHDT and CDR2 is YNNKEL (reference sequence). This CDR3 comprises 16 residues. V lost 1 base, J lost 7 bases, and 9 bases stayed unmatched. The CDR3 loop is CASSQAIGQGRNEQFF. The DNA for the CDR3 is TGTGCCAGCAGCCAAGCGATAGGACAGGGAAGGAATGAGCAGTTCTTC.

V usage is TRBV6-5 and J usage is TRBJ1-6, with D possibly TRBD1 on 6 matching bases. This CDR3 contains 15 residues. The germline V and J ends were trimmed by 6 bases and 10 bases, with 19 bases remaining between them. Germline V CDR1 and CDR2: MNHEY, SVGAGI. The CDR3 nucleotides are TGTGCCAGCAGGCCTCCGGGACAAGTCTCGTCACCCCTCCACTTT. Protein sequence: CASRPPGQVSSPLHF.

J is TRBJ2-1 and V is TRBV7-9, with 9 bases fitting TRBD1. This CDR3 is built from 16 residues. V dropped 5 bases and J dropped 9; count of bases not matched to a gene: 14. Germline CDR1 SEHNR, CDR2 FQNEAQ (reference sequence). The CDR3 loop is CASSRGQGRRGGEQFF. CDR3 coding DNA: TGTGCCAGCAGCCGGGGACAGGGTAGGCGTGGGGGTGAGCAGTTCTTC.

The chain combines TRBV29-1 with TRBJ1-5; tentative D call: TRBD1 (5 bases). Germline V gives CDR1 SQVTM, CDR2 ANQGSEA. The CDR3 is 13 amino acids. Trimming pared 5 bases from V and 7 bases from J, leaving 15 bases between. The CDR3 DNA is TGCAGCGTTTCCCAGGGAATCAAACAGCCCCAGCATTTT. It codes for CSVSQGIKQPQHF.

In this sample, this clone turned up once. This sequence joins TRBV5-1 and TRBJ2-3; 9 nucleotides agree with TRBD2. With 4 bases clipped from V and 2 bases from J, the junction kept 11 bases outside the gene matches. The CDR3 contains 17 residues. CDR1 is SGHRS, CDR2 YFSETQ, per germline. The CDR3 is CASSPRLAVDLTDTQYF. CDR3 sequence (DNA): TGCGCCAGCAGCCCCAGACTAGCGGTTGATCTCACAGATACGCAGTATTTT.

J is TRBJ1-6 and V is TRBV28; 9 nucleotides line up with TRBD1. The CDR3 runs to 17 residues. J was trimmed by 10 bases and V by 5 bases; bases with no gene match: 15. The germline V gene has CDR1 MDHEN and CDR2 SYDVKM. Here the CDR3 DNA reads TGTGCCAGCAGTCGTTCACGGGACAGGGAAACGGGCTCACCCCTCCACTTT. Amino acids: CASSRSRDRETGSPLHF. Using reference TRBV28 and TRBJ1-6 for the parts outside the CDR3, the full variable domain is DVKVTQSSRYLVKRTGEKVFLECVQDMDHENMFWYRQDPGLGLRLIYFSYDVKMKEKGDIPEGYSVSREKKERFSLILESASTNQTSMYLCASSRSRDRETGSPLHFGNGTRLTVT.

The J gene is TRBJ1-1, the V gene TRBV7-8; no clear D gene. Trimming removed 0 bases from V and 5 bases from J, with 13 bases in between. Germline-derived CDR1 and CDR2 are SGHVS and FQNEAQ. The CDR3 runs to 15 residues. The CDR3 bases are TGTGCCAGCAGCTTAGCCAGCCCAAGGAGGACTGAAGCTTTCTTT. Translation gives CASSLASPRRTEAFF.

Comments on this clone: An end of the junction does not agree with germline; a read error may underlie this. This rearrangement joins TRBV7-7 to TRBJ2-1; D may be TRBD2 (6 bases). There are 13 residues in the CDR3. Germline V gene sequence: CDR1 SSHAT, CDR2 FNYEAQ (reference sequence). DNA of the CDR3: TGTGCTAGCAGCTCGACACTAGCATCTGAGCAGTTCTTC. This codes for CASSSTLASEQFF. The variable domain in full, completed from reference TRBV7-7 and TRBJ2-1, reads GAGVSQSPRYKVTKRGQDVTLRCDPISSHATLYWYQQALGQGPEFLTYFNYEAQPDKSGLPSDRFSAERPEGSISTLTIQRTEQRDSAMYRCASSSTLASEQFFGPGTRLTVL.

The chain links TRBV15 to TRBJ1-4; D gene unclear. V lost 0 bases, J lost 7 bases, and 15 bases lay in between. The CDR3 runs to 16 residues. Germline V gives CDR1 LNHNV, CDR2 YYDKDF (reference sequence). The CDR3 DNA reads as TGTGCCACCAGCAGAGATCGGGCGGGATTGGGTGAAAAACTGTTTTTT. It specifies CATSRDRAGLGEKLFF.

The chain is built from TRBV11-3 and TRBJ2-1; D perhaps matches TRBD2 (5 bases). V was pared by 0 bases and J by 0 bases, with 12 bases between. The CDR3 consists of 17 residues. CDR1 and CDR2 from the germline V gene are SGHNT and YENEEA. CDR3 loop: CASSLDLSGSSYNEQFF. Written as DNA, the CDR3 is TGTGCCAGCAGCTTAGATCTGTCGGGGAGCTCCTACAATGAGCAGTTCTTC.

This rearrangement joins TRBV5-5 to TRBJ2-3; D not resolved. The V end was cut by 2 bases, the J end by 2 bases, with 9 bases between. The CDR3 extends over 14 amino acids. From germline, CDR1 is SGHKS and CDR2 YYEKEE (reference sequence). CDR3: CASSLIGSTDTQYF. CDR3 DNA sequence: TGTGCCAGCAGCTTAATCGGGTCCACAGATACGCAGTATTTT.

This sequence joins TRBV5-6 and TRBJ2-3; 8 positions match TRBD1. Looked up from germline, CDR1 is SGHDT and CDR2 is YYEEEE. V lost 10 bases to trimming and J lost 3 bases; unmatched junction nucleotides: 7. There are 13 residues in the CDR3. CDR3 bases: TGTGCCTCCGGCAGGACAGGGACAGATACGCAGTATTTT. It specifies CASGRTGTDTQYF. The complete variable domain, with remaining parts taken from reference TRBV5-6 and TRBJ2-3, reads DAGVTQSPTHLIKTRGQQVTLRCSPKSGHDTVSWYQQALGQGPQFIFQYYEEEERQRGNFPDRFSGHQFPNYSSELNVNALLLGDSALYLCASGRTGTDTQYFGPGTRLTVL.

V gene TRBV9 combines with J gene TRBJ1-1; weak D call: TRBD1 (5 bases). The CDR3 spans 17 residues. Germline CDR1 SGDLS, CDR2 YYNGEE. V lost 0 bases, J lost 3 bases, and 18 bases lay in between. The CDR3 nucleotides are TGTGCCAGCAGCGTAGGACCTGTGTTTGGGGGGGACACTGAAGCTTTCTTT. It encodes CASSVGPVFGGDTEAFF.

CDR3 amino acids: CASSRATGDYGYTF. The CDR3 region has the DNA TGTGCCAGCAGTAGGGCGACAGGGGACTATGGCTACACCTTC. The genes are TRBV6-5 and TRBJ1-2, with TRBD1 identical over 8 bases. CDR1 is MNHEY and CDR2 is SVGAGI in the germline V gene. The CDR3 is 14 residues long. The trim removed 5 bases at V and 3 bases at J, leaving 5 bases unmatched.

The chain couples TRBV6-5 to TRBJ1-5; tentative D call: TRBD1 (5 bases). The V gene lost 6 bases and the J gene lost 1 base, with 13 bases spanning the gap. Germline-derived CDR1 and CDR2 are MNHEY and SVGAGI. This CDR3 region has 15 residues. The CDR3 DNA reads as TGTGCCAGCAGATCCGACAGTTTAAGCAATCAGCCCCAGCATTTT. Translating gives CASRSDSLSNQPQHF.

This chain connects TRBV19 to TRBJ1-1; 9 bases fit TRBD1. CDR1 is LNHDA, CDR2 SQIVND, per germline (reference sequence). This CDR3 region has 15 residues. The V and J ends lost 3 bases and 6 bases, in that order; junction bases with no gene match: 8. For the CDR3, the DNA is TGTGCCAGTAGTATTCCCGGGACAGGGAGGGCTGAAGCTTTCTTT. Protein product: CASSIPGTGRAEAFF.

The gene calls are TRBV28 and TRBJ1-1, with 10 nucleotides matching TRBD1. CDR1 and CDR2 (germline): MDHEN, SYDVKM. J lost 5 bases, V lost 6 bases, and 9 bases had no gene match. The CDR3 covers 15 residues. DNA for the CDR3: TGTGCCAGCAGGCCTAGACAGGGGGCAGGGACTGAAGCTTTCTTT. It codes for CASRPRQGAGTEAFF.

The chain uses TRBV7-2 and TRBJ1-2, with D unresolved. This CDR3 has 15 amino acids. The V and J ends lost 2 bases and 4 bases respectively, with 14 bases between them. CDR1 and CDR2 (germline): SGHTA, FQGNSA. The DNA for the CDR3 is TGTGCCAGCAGCTTACTCCAGAATTCCATCTATGGCTACACCTTC. Translated: CASSLLQNSIYGYTF.

The V call is TRBV30, the J call TRBJ2-1; tentatively, D is TRBD2 (7 bases). Germline CDR1 reads GTSNPN; CDR2 reads SVGIG (reference sequence). Trimming cost V 5 bases and J 4 bases, with 21 bases left between them. The CDR3 spans 16 residues. The CDR3 region is CAWGKRGGREYNEQFF. The CDR3 DNA sequence: TGTGCCTGGGGGAAAAGGGGGGGCAGGGAGTACAATGAGCAGTTCTTC.

The V call is TRBV6-6, the J call TRBJ2-5; 9 bases align to TRBD1. The J segment lost 2 bases and the V segment lost 4 bases, leaving 5 bases of the junction unmatched. Looked up from germline, CDR1 is MNHNY and CDR2 is SVGAGI (reference sequence). The CDR3 sequence is 15 residues long. The CDR3 loop reads CASSFLGQGQETQYF. CDR3 bases: TGTGCCAGCAGTTTCCTCGGACAGGGGCAAGAGACCCAGTACTTC.

The V gene is TRBV23-1, the J gene TRBJ2-7; D unclear. TRBV23-1 is designated an ORF whose function remains uncertain. V dropped 3 bases and J dropped 2 bases, with 8 bases sitting between them. CDR3 length: 13 amino acids. The CDR3 DNA reads TGCGCCAGCAGTCACCCTCGGGCCTACGAGCAGTACTTC. Amino acids: CASSHPRAYEQYF.

The chain couples TRBV4-1 to TRBJ1-2; D not resolved. CDR1 is MGHRA and CDR2 is YSYEKL in the germline V gene. This CDR3 has 11 amino acids. V gave up 0 bases and J gave up 7 bases, with 3 bases separating them. As DNA, the CDR3 is TGCGCCAGCAGCCAAGACCGTGGCTACACCTTC. This sequence encodes CASSQDRGYTF.

The rearrangement uses TRBV5-1 and TRBJ2-4; TRBD2 matches 12 bases. Germline CDR1 SGHRS, CDR2 YFSETQ. Losses at the gene ends were 3 bases for V and 6 bases for J; bases not matched to a gene: 13. There are 18 residues in the CDR3. The CDR3 protein is CASSSPDLAGGLVNIQYF. CDR3 sequence (DNA): TGCGCCAGCAGCTCCCCTGATCTAGCGGGGGGGCTGGTAAACATTCAGTACTTC.

The J gene is TRBJ1-2, the V gene TRBV7-2; 8 bases fit TRBD1. The trim removed 6 bases at V and 3 bases at J, leaving 9 bases unmatched. The CDR3 runs 15 residues. CDR1 is SGHTA, CDR2 FQGNSA, per germline. CDR3 sequence: CASRPRTGRDYGYTF. CDR3 DNA: TGTGCCAGCAGACCTCGGACAGGGCGGGACTATGGCTACACCTTC.